Listed here are 22 T cell receptor beta chains from one sample, sequenced in a study of CD4+ T cells in melanoma. TCRdb's copy holds only in-frame clones and misses some; the assay was immunoSEQ multiplex PCR. The sample includes approximately 14,000 clones, 60% to 75% of them seen just once. Sequenced material: cells from a culture (not recorded whether cultured in vitro). These receptors originate from a human donor with melanoma.

The CDR3 nucleotides are TGTGCCTGGAGTGTAACGACGGGGGAAGAGACCCAGTACTTC. Translated, it gives CAWSVTTGEETQYF. The V gene is TRBV30, the J gene TRBJ2-5; weak D call: TRBD2 (6 bases). The germline V gene encodes CDR1 GTSNPN and CDR2 SVGIG (reference sequence). The ends were cut back, 0 bases at V and 3 bases at J, with 11 bases in the middle. The CDR3 runs to 14 residues. Complete variable domain (other parts from reference TRBV30 and TRBJ2-5): SQTIHQWPATLVQPVGSPLSLECTVEGTSNPNLYWYRQAAGRGLQLLFYSVGIGQISSEVPQNLSASRPQDRQFILSSKKLLLSDSGFYLCAWSVTTGEETQYFGPGTRLLVL.

This chain joins TRBV18 and TRBJ1-1; possible D gene TRBD1, 5 bases. The CDR3 runs 14 residues. Germline V gives CDR1 KGHSH, CDR2 LQKENI. The V gene lost 7 bases and the J gene lost 4 bases, with 16 bases spanning the gap. The chain's CDR3 is CASLQQAAGTEAFF. The DNA of the CDR3 is TGTGCCAGCTTACAACAGGCGGCCGGCACTGAAGCTTTCTTT.

In this sample, this clone turned up a few times. This sequence joins TRBV9 and TRBJ2-7, with D hard to call. The ends were cut back, 1 base at V and 2 bases at J, with 10 bases in the middle. This CDR3 spans 14 amino acids. Germline loops: CDR1 SGDLS, CDR2 YYNGEE. In DNA form, the CDR3 reads TGTGCCAGCAGCGTATCCCCACAAACCTACGAGCAGTACTTC. This codes for CASSVSPQTYEQYF.

The rearrangement uses TRBV4-1 and TRBJ2-7, with a possible D match to TRBD1 (6 bases). CDR1 MGHRA and CDR2 YSYEKL come from the germline V gene. Trimming removed 2 bases from V and 2 bases from J, with 16 bases in between. This CDR3 comprises 16 residues. For the CDR3, the DNA is TGCGCCAGCAGCCAAAGGGGGTTACCTCAAGCCTACGAGCAGTACTTC. This gives the protein CASSQRGLPQAYEQYF.

The chain joins TRBV30 to TRBJ1-4, with D perhaps matching TRBD1 (6 bases). V shed 4 bases and J shed 8 bases, with 14 bases lying between them. The germline gives CDR1 GTSNPN, CDR2 SVGIG (reference sequence). This CDR3 is built from 13 residues. The CDR3 DNA reads TGTGCCTGGACTCAGGGGAGTAGGGAAAAACTGTTTTTT. It translates to CAWTQGSREKLFF.

The chain has TRBV5-1 and TRBJ2-2; 9 bases line up with TRBD2. J gave up 3 bases and V 3 bases, and 3 bases lay outside the gene matches. Germline-derived CDR1 and CDR2 are SGHRS and YFSETQ. This CDR3 is built from 15 residues. The CDR3 DNA is TGCGCCAGCAGCTCTGGACTAGCGTACACCGGGGAGCTGTTTTTT. Protein: CASSSGLAYTGELFF.

The J gene is TRBJ2-5, the V gene TRBV30, with a weak D call TRBD2 (6 bases). The CDR3 contains 13 residues. Germline CDR1 is GTSNPN and CDR2 is SVGIG (reference sequence). Between the trimmed V and J ends, which lost 2 bases and 9 bases, there was a span of 16 bases. CDR3 amino acids: CAWSRDSGEAQYF. The DNA for the CDR3 is TGTGCCTGGAGTAGGGACTCGGGGGAGGCCCAGTACTTC.

This clone was counted a single time. This chain uses TRBV9 with TRBJ1-1; D unresolved. This CDR3 region has 13 residues. Trimming took off 2 bases at V and 2 bases at J, with 7 bases between the two ends. The germline gives CDR1 SGDLS, CDR2 YYNGEE. Here the CDR3 reads CASSVMPNTEAFF. The CDR3 DNA sequence: TGTGCCAGCAGCGTTATGCCTAACACTGAAGCTTTCTTT.

The V call is TRBV5-4, the J call TRBJ2-4, with no clear D. The CDR3 contains 13 residues. Germline values: CDR1 SGHNT, CDR2 YYREEE (reference sequence). Between the trimmed V and J ends, which lost 2 bases and 3 bases, there was a span of 6 bases. The CDR3 sequence: CASSLYGKNIQYF. The CDR3 DNA reads as TGTGCCAGCAGCTTATACGGCAAAAACATTCAGTACTTC.

V and J are TRBV6-5 and TRBJ1-2; the match to TRBD1 covers 9 bases. Germline trimming cut 4 bases from V and 4 bases from J; bases unmatched to any gene: 4. Germline V gene lookup returns CDR1 MNHEY and CDR2 SVGAGI. This CDR3 contains 14 residues. The CDR3 sequence is CASSSTGQGYGYTF. The CDR3 nucleotides read TGTGCCAGCAGTTCAACGGGACAGGGCTATGGCTACACCTTC.

This chain joins TRBV18 and TRBJ1-1; TRBD1 matches at 8 bases. Germline lookup yields CDR1 KGHSH and CDR2 LQKENI. Trimming cost V 2 bases and J 5 bases; bases outside gene matches: 7. The CDR3 is 15 residues long. The CDR3, as DNA: TGTGCCAGCTCACCAAGGACAGGGAGATGGACTGAAGCTTTCTTT. Residues: CASSPRTGRWTEAFF.

This chain uses TRBV9 with TRBJ2-1; D might be TRBD1 or TRBD2, each matching 5 bases. CDR1 and CDR2 (germline): SGDLS, YYNGEE. V lost 6 bases to trimming and J lost 8 bases, with 18 bases between them. The CDR3 consists of 14 residues. The CDR3 nucleotides are TGTGCCAGCAACCCCGGGACGGAGAGGGATGAGCAGTTCTTC. Its translation: CASNPGTERDEQFF.

The J gene is TRBJ1-5, the V gene TRBV6-5; tentatively, D is TRBD1 (5 bases). The CDR3 is 13 residues long. In germline, CDR1 is MNHEY, CDR2 SVGAGI. V shed 0 bases and J shed 7 bases, with 7 bases lying between them. CDR3: CASSYSRGQPQHF. The CDR3 region has the DNA TGTGCCAGCAGTTACTCGAGGGGACAGCCCCAGCATTTT.

This sequence joins TRBV7-8 and TRBJ2-5; TRBD2 aligns across 11 bases. The CDR3 length is 13 residues. The V segment lost 6 bases and the J segment 5 bases; nucleotides outside the gene matches: 2. The germline gives CDR1 SGHVS, CDR2 FQNEAQ. In nucleotides, the CDR3 is TGTGCCAGCAGACGGACTAGCGGGGAGACCCAGTACTTC. It is translated as CASRRTSGETQYF.

This rearrangement joins TRBV5-1 to TRBJ2-3; D gene unclear. Germline V lookup: CDR1 SGHRS, CDR2 YFSETQ. The CDR3 covers 14 residues. Trimming left V 0 bases short and J 2 bases short, with 7 bases between. This chain's CDR3 is CASSLGSVTDTQYF. The CDR3 DNA reads as TGCGCCAGCAGCTTGGGGTCCGTCACAGATACGCAGTATTTT. Complete variable domain (other parts from reference TRBV5-1 and TRBJ2-3): KAGVTQTPRYLIKTRGQQVTLSCSPISGHRSVSWYQQTPGQGLQFLFEYFSETQRNKGNFPGRFSGRQFSNSRSEMNVSTLELGDSALYLCASSLGSVTDTQYFGPGTRLTVL.

The sample holds a few counts of this clone. The chain carries TRBV6-5 and TRBJ1-2; TRBD1 is a possible D gene (6 bases). This CDR3 contains 11 residues. Per the germline V gene, CDR1 is MNHEY and CDR2 is SVGAGI. The V gene lost 6 bases and the J gene lost 11 bases, with 13 bases spanning the gap. The CDR3 nucleotides are TGTGCCAGCAGGTCTACAGGGTTGTACACCTTC. Its protein is CASRSTGLYTF.

The rearrangement uses TRBV29-1 and TRBJ2-5; maybe TRBD2 (7 bases). V lost 5 bases and J 5 bases, leaving 12 bases between the germline ends. Germline-derived CDR1 and CDR2 are SQVTM and ANQGSEA. The CDR3 length is 12 residues. The CDR3 protein is CSVLTGGETQYF. The CDR3 DNA sequence: TGCAGCGTTTTAACGGGGGGCGAGACCCAGTACTTC.

The chain carries TRBV7-9 and TRBJ2-4, with 9 bases fitting TRBD2. The CDR3 has 16 residues. V lost 5 bases and J lost 2; bases outside the gene matches: 7. Germline V gene sequence: CDR1 SEHNR, CDR2 FQNEAQ (reference sequence). CDR3 sequence: CASSRTSDLSKNIQYF. The CDR3 DNA reads TGTGCCAGCAGCCGGACTAGCGATTTATCCAAAAACATTCAGTACTTC.

The gene calls are TRBV7-6 and TRBJ2-2; D gene unclear. In germline, CDR1 is SGHVS, CDR2 FNYEAQ. Deletions cut 7 bases from V and 3 bases from J, with 18 bases between. This CDR3 contains 16 residues. The CDR3 loop is CASTGGIEGDTGELFF. CDR3 bases: TGTGCCAGCACCGGTGGAATCGAAGGCGACACCGGGGAGCTGTTTTTT.

The chain links TRBV30 to TRBJ1-1; TRBD1 agrees at 9 bases. Germline V gives CDR1 GTSNPN, CDR2 SVGIG (reference sequence). V shed 5 bases, J shed 6 bases, and the junction held 7 bases outside the gene matches. CDR3 length equals 13 residues. The DNA for the CDR3 is TGTGCCTGGCGGGGGACAGGGTATTCTGAAGCTTTCTTT. This encodes CAWRGTGYSEAFF. Combining the CDR3 with reference TRBV30 and TRBJ1-1 gives the whole variable domain SQTIHQWPATLVQPVGSPLSLECTVEGTSNPNLYWYRQAAGRGLQLLFYSVGIGQISSEVPQNLSASRPQDRQFILSSKKLLLSDSGFYLCAWRGTGYSEAFFGQGTRLTVV.

The chain is built from TRBV5-1 and TRBJ2-2; D may be TRBD1 (6 bases). Trimming stripped 4 bases from V and 6 bases from J, with 16 bases between. The CDR3 contains 15 residues. Germline V lookup: CDR1 SGHRS, CDR2 YFSETQ. CDR3 DNA: TGCGCCAGCAGCCCAAGCACAGGGTTCGCCGGGGAGCTGTTTTTT. Translating gives CASSPSTGFAGELFF.

The J gene is TRBJ2-4, the V gene TRBV6-6; tentative D call: TRBD1 (6 bases). The V and J ends lost 4 bases and 0 bases respectively, with 13 bases between them. This CDR3 comprises 16 residues. Germline V gives CDR1 MNHNY, CDR2 SVGAGI (reference sequence). The chain's CDR3 is CASSSQGILAKNIQYF. In nucleotides, the CDR3 is TGTGCCAGCAGTTCCCAGGGGATACTAGCCAAAAACATTCAGTACTTC.